Listed below are T cell receptor beta chains from one sample, sequenced in a study of CD8+CD57+ T cells in acquired aplastic anemia. One entry per CDR3 protein results from TCRdb running MiXCR on the reads. The sample lists about 180,000 distinct CDR3 sequences, less than 55% seen once, with 2.5% to 3.5% in the top ten. The sample consisted of sorted CD4+, CD8+, or CD8+CD57+ T cells (not recorded which) from PBMCs. The receptors stem from a human donor in good health. The conserved cysteine and the conserved F or W are not part of the CDR3 here. Clone size appears in some rows only: once, few, many, or a class for an expanded clone.

clone_size	v_call	cdr3_aa
many	TRBV30	AWSLGGAVETQY
.	TRBV29-1	SVEDRTAYEQY
once	TRBV7-8	ASRSGRYGYT
many	TRBV11-2	ASSFTGLQF
.	TRBV2	ASSVSTLGEQY
.	TRBV29-1	SGRLQGAGTGELF
many	TRBV29-1	SVRQGMFETQY
.	TRBV10-1	ASSPTDKANTGELF
.	TRBV11-1	ASSLAGTDANYGYT
many	TRBV11-2	ASSFEGYSYNSPLH
once	TRBV10-2	ASSGRGDNQPQH
many	TRBV19	ASSIVAGAYEQY
few	TRBV24-1	ATSAAGTDTQY
.	TRBV2	ASSEQGANYGYT
.	TRBV9	ASSERDSYYGYT
many	TRBV9	AGWLTQNHSYEQY
.	TRBV11-1	ASSLARTGRGNTIY
many	TRBV20-1	SARGSSVGSPLH
.	TRBV2	ASSEDGLAGGGEQF
.	TRBV2	ASVESGQSYEQY
many	TRBV7-9	ASSLGHAGGGDTQY
few	TRBV18	ASSLLPTVVNTEAF
many	TRBV19	ASSIGWTSPGELF
.	TRBV20-1	SARDPRERANLHNEQL
.	TRBV5-6	ASTPGGPNTEAF
.	TRBV19	ASIGFTDTQY
few	TRBV5-1	ASRTSMTGLQY
many	TRBV29-1	SVERAGQGAEAF
many	TRBV5-1	ASSLALREGLSSTDTQY
many	TRBV7-3	ASRQAGGPYEQY
many	TRBV24-1	ATSDRGEAKNIQY
many	TRBV12-3/TRBV12-4	ASSDPPLGNSPLH
.	TRBV29-1	SVEGVPEQF
.	TRBV7-9	ASSSRTGWEAGYT
once	TRBV6-1	ASRKTVTYEQY
.	TRBV15	ATSRDGTGSSQETQY
many	TRBV12-3/TRBV12-4	ASRGLAAPDTQY
.	TRBV12-3/TRBV12-4	ASSLRGANNQPQH
.	TRBV25-1	ASTTFGRGTEAF
many	TRBV25-1	ASSAFDGSYIGYT
.	TRBV14	ASSEGPNTEAF
many	TRBV27	ASSASRDRGRYSPLH
many	TRBV6-1	ASSRDREDQPQH
.	TRBV19	ASSIDPQGRGNQPQH
.	TRBV12-3/TRBV12-4	ASSLARAGGPVEQF
once	TRBV30	AWSVYVDTEAF
.	TRBV3-1	ASSQAQNSPLH
many	TRBV12-3/TRBV12-4	ASSFSPYGYT
.	TRBV20-1	SAILGGADTQY
many	TRBV4-2	ASSQGRTSGDTQY
many	TRBV3-1	ASSRSDRNTEAF